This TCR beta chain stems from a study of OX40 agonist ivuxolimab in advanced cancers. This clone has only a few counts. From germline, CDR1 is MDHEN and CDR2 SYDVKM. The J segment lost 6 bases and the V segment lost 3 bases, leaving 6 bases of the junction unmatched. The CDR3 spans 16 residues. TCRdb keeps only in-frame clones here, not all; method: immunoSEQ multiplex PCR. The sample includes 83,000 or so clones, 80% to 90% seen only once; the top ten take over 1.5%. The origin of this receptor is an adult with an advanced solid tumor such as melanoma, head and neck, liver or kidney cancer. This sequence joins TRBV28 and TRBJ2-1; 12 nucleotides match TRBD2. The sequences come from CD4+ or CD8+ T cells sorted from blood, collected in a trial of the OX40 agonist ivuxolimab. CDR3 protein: CASSLPSGGAINEQFF. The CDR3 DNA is TGTGCCAGCAGTTTGCCTAGCGGGGGGGCGATCAATGAGCAGTTCTTC.